The rows below give T cell receptor beta chains drawn from one sample of a study of Tregs in tolerant kidney transplant recipients. The assay was immunoSEQ multiplex PCR, and TCRdb's table has in-frame clones only and misses some. Counted here are about 64,000 clones, roughly 86% occurring once; the ten biggest clones make up 3.8%. Sequences were derived from CD4+ T cells from blood (PBMCs), sampled 6 months after the transplant. These receptors all stem from a human patient who received a combined kidney and bone marrow transplant. A subset of T cells may come from the graft donor. Both conserved end residues are part of each CDR3. A D gene is named only where the DNA matches it firmly. The size of a clone is reported for some rows only, either as once, few or many, or as a class for expanded clones.

v_call	j_call	cdr3_length	clone_size	d_call	cdr3_aa	cdr3_nt
TRBV7-3	TRBJ2-2	11	-	-	CASSSGGELFF	TGTGCCAGCAGCTCCGGCGGGGAGCTGTTTTTT
TRBV7-6	TRBJ2-1	15	-	TRBD2	CASSFTSGRTGEQFF	TGTGCCAGCAGCTTCACTAGCGGGAGAACTGGTGAGCAGTTCTTC
TRBV7-8	TRBJ1-2	16	-	-	CASSSSGGSSLYGYTF	TGTGCCAGCAGCTCCAGCGGGGGGAGCTCCCTCTATGGCTACACCTTC
TRBV7-9	TRBJ1-1	15	-	-	CASSLAGGGGTEAFF	TGTGCCAGCAGCTTGGCGGGGGGCGGTGGTACTGAAGCTTTCTTT
TRBV7-2	TRBJ2-3	16	-	TRBD1	CASSLHGQGVRDTQYF	TGTGCCAGCAGCTTACACGGACAGGGCGTGAGAGATACGCAGTATTTT
TRBV9	TRBJ1-2	14	-	-	CASSPYQDIKGYTF	TGTGCCAGCAGCCCGTACCAGGACATAAAGGGCTACACCTTC
TRBV19	TRBJ1-2	18	-	-	CASSIGSRAGGPRFGYTF	TGTGCCAGTAGTATAGGGTCCAGGGCGGGAGGCCCAAGATTCGGCTACACCTTC
TRBV5-1	TRBJ2-3	14	-	-	CASSLLQSTDTQYF	TGCGCCAGCAGCTTGCTGCAGAGCACAGATACGCAGTATTTT
TRBV5-4	TRBJ2-2	15	once	TRBD2	CASSLRGVNTGELFF	TGTGCCAGCAGCTTACGGGGGGTAAACACCGGGGAGCTGTTTTTT
TRBV23-1	TRBJ1-5	15	-	-	CASSRPGQRNQPQHF	TGCGCCAGCAGCCGACCGGGACAAAGAAATCAGCCCCAGCATTTT
TRBV11-3	TRBJ2-1	15	-	-	CASSLWGGGYNEQFF	TGTGCCAGCAGCTTATGGGGGGGCGGGTACAATGAGCAGTTCTTC
TRBV7-7	TRBJ2-3	13	-	-	CASSLDITDTQYF	TGTGCCAGCAGCTTAGACATCACAGATACGCAGTATTTT
TRBV10-3	TRBJ1-2	13	-	TRBD1	CAIRSDRGYGYTF	TGTGCCATCAGAAGTGACAGGGGTTATGGCTACACCTTC
TRBV9	TRBJ2-3	13	-	-	CASSGWVSGTQYF	TGTGCCAGCAGCGGCTGGGTCTCAGGTACGCAGTATTTT
TRBV6-4	TRBJ1-2	13	-	TRBD1	CASRGQGPNGYTF	TGTGCCAGCAGGGGACAGGGTCCTAATGGCTACACCTTC
TRBV7-2	TRBJ1-5	12	-	-	CASSLYNQPQHF	TGTGCCAGCAGCTTGTACAATCAGCCCCAGCATTTT
TRBV19	TRBJ2-3	14	-	-	CASRSSGNTDTQYF	TGTGCCAGTCGGTCCTCGGGGAACACAGATACGCAGTATTTT
TRBV6-5	TRBJ1-5	14	-	TRBD1	CASSRQGGNQPQHF	TGTGCCAGCAGTCGACAGGGAGGCAATCAGCCCCAGCATTTT
TRBV7-3	TRBJ2-1	13	-	TRBD2	CASSLNGGGEQFF	TGTGCCAGCAGCTTAAACGGGGGAGGGGAGCAGTTCTTC
TRBV7-8	TRBJ1-3	17	-	-	CASSPLRTVSSGNTIYF	TGTGCCAGCAGCCCCCTCCGGACAGTTAGCTCTGGAAACACCATATATTTT
TRBV7-8	TRBJ2-7	14	-	-	CASSLGTAYYEQYF	TGTGCCAGCAGCTTAGGGACAGCTTACTACGAGCAGTACTTC
TRBV4-3	TRBJ2-7	16	few	TRBD2	CASSLKLAGAPYEQYF	TGCGCCAGCAGCCTTAAATTAGCGGGGGCCCCCTACGAGCAGTACTTC
TRBV7-2	TRBJ2-3	14	-	TRBD1	CASSATGMINTQYF	TGTGCCAGCAGCGCGACAGGGATGATAAATACGCAGTATTTT
TRBV6-5	TRBJ1-5	14	-	-	CASSRGTSNQPQHF	TGTGCCAGCAGCCGAGGAACTAGCAATCAGCCCCAGCATTTT
TRBV6-6	TRBJ1-5	14	few	-	CASSYVGPDQPQHF	TGTGCCAGCAGTTACGTGGGGCCCGATCAGCCCCAGCATTTT
TRBV19	TRBJ2-7	14	-	-	CASSIAGASYEQYF	TGTGCCAGTAGTATAGCTGGGGCCTCCTACGAGCAGTACTTC
TRBV9	TRBJ2-3	15	-	TRBD2	CASSATSGSSDTQYF	TGTGCCAGCAGCGCGACTAGCGGGAGCTCAGATACGCAGTATTTT
TRBV4-3	TRBJ1-2	16	once	-	CASSHPHTGTGYGYTF	TGCGCCAGCAGCCACCCCCACACAGGGACCGGATATGGCTACACCTTC
TRBV4-1	TRBJ2-5	11	-	-	CASSQAKTQYF	TGCGCCAGCAGCCAGGCAAAGACCCAGTACTTC
TRBV19	TRBJ2-4	14	-	-	CASTITGAKNIQYF	TGTGCCAGCACAATAACAGGGGCCAAAAACATTCAGTACTTC
TRBV4-3	TRBJ1-3	16	-	-	CASSQTGGGGGNTIYF	TGCGCCAGCAGCCAAACGGGGGGGGGCGGAGGAAACACCATATATTTT
TRBV29-1	TRBJ2-3	12	-	-	CSRWDSTDTQYF	TGCAGCCGATGGGACTCCACAGATACGCAGTATTTT
TRBV11-2	TRBJ2-5	15	-	-	CASSSLARGQETQYF	TGTGCCAGCAGCTCCCTGGCCAGGGGCCAAGAGACCCAGTACTTC